This record looks at one T cell receptor (beta chain) sequence and its context. What it binds is unknown. This entry comes from a study of identifying expanded T cells in peripheral blood. Study-wide results and caveats: Over about two and four weeks, about 16.4 and 19 clones changed, versus around 1.2 between replicates.

Libraries were prepared by immunoSEQ multiplex PCR; TCRdb keeps only in-frame clonotypes and omits some of them. The repertoire consists of 75,000 to 95,000 clones, with 70% to 90% occurring once and the leading ten covering less than 9.5%. This receptor was identified in a person aged 18 to 75 in good health. What was sequenced was blood.

CDR3 sequence: CAWSLGGASTDTQYF. The CDR3 DNA reads TGTGCCTGGAGTCTAGGCGGGGCGAGCACAGATACGCAGTATTTT. This rearrangement joins TRBV30 to TRBJ2-3, with a tentative D call TRBD2 (6 bases). The length of the CDR3 is 15 residues. Trimming left V 2 bases short and J 0 bases short, with 12 bases between. The germline V gene encodes CDR1 GTSNPN and CDR2 SVGIG (reference sequence).